This T cell receptor (beta chain) was captured in a study of T cells in lung cancer brain metastases. On this clone: Its antigen remains unknown.

Trimming at V came to 4 bases and at J to 8 bases, leaving 7 bases not matched to a gene. Per germline, CDR1 GTSNPN and CDR2 SVGIG (reference sequence). The CDR3 covers 13 residues. Study results and caveats: Most clones were lesion-specific, with limited overlap between paired lesions (Morisita 0.23).

Between 2.24 and 4.92 ug genomic DNA went in, equal for pairs. The repertoire was sequenced with immunoSEQ multiplex PCR; TCRdb's copy has only in-frame clones and lacks some. This sample has several thousand clones, with more than 80% found just once. The chain employs TRBV30 and TRBJ1-2; TRBD1 agrees at 10 bases. Material: tumor tissue from the primary lung tumor. The receptor comes from a man between 50 and 59 years old with non-small cell lung cancer. The CDR3 nucleotides are TGTGCCTGGACGGGACAGGGGATATTCGGCTACACCTTC. Amino acids: CAWTGQGIFGYTF.